This TCR beta chain was documented in a study of T cell changes during pregnancy in multiple sclerosis. Generated by immunoSEQ multiplex PCR, the TCRdb table keeps only in-frame clones and is missing some. The data show tens of thousands of clones, about nine tenths seen once. V was clipped by 5 bases and J by 0 bases, with 14 bases between them. Germline lookup yields CDR1 SGHVS and CDR2 FQNEAQ. The length of the CDR3 is 17 residues. Sample: CD4+ T cells from peripheral blood mononuclear cells, taken in the first trimester of pregnancy. This TCR derives from a female donor with multiple sclerosis, enrolled in a pregnancy study. The chain combines TRBV7-8 with TRBJ1-6, with D unresolved. CDR3 sequence reads: CASSPGNGFSYNSPLHF. The CDR3 DNA reads as TGTGCCAGCAGCCCGGGGAACGGATTCTCCTATAATTCACCCCTCCACTTT.